Sequencing of this T cell receptor (beta chain) was carried out in a study of T cell clonotyping in hematopoietic cell transplantation. Study outcomes and limitations: At the given depth, recipient repertoires were over 97% de novo clonotypes.

This clone was observed a few times. Its target is unknown. The data were produced by immunoSEQ multiplex PCR, yet TCRdb's version contains in-frame clones alone and is incomplete. Found here are 8,400 or so clones, 66% of them singletons; the top ten hold 20% to 25%. Germline trimming cut 5 bases from V and 1 base from J; bases unmatched to any gene: 7. Germline-derived CDR1 and CDR2 are SGHAT and FQNNGV. The CDR3 runs 15 residues. The J gene is TRBJ1-1, the V gene TRBV11-2, with TRBD1 matching over 7 bases. This receptor was identified in a male patient over 55 who had an allogeneic stem cell transplant from an unrelated donor, so the T cells may come from the graft donor. Some clones in this sample may be carry-over from other donors' samples. Sequenced material: peripheral blood mononuclear cells, taken 100 days after allogeneic stem cell transplant. The CDR3 DNA reads TGTGCCAGCAGCCCCACAGGGGCTGGGAACACTGAAGCTTTCTTT. This gives the protein CASSPTGAGNTEAFF.